This T cell receptor (beta chain) was captured in a study of blood T cells in healthy people across ages (dated by TCRdb to the mid-2010s). Study-level background: Template switching captured roughly one uniquely barcoded TCR beta cDNA molecule per two T cells in model experiments. Using deep sequencing normalized with unique cDNA molecular identifiers, the study measured how TCR beta repertoire diversity changes with age. The donors were split into four age groups: young (average 16 years), middle-aged (roughly 42), aged (more than 55) and long-lived (more than 80). The study analyzed two additional independent replicas of 1 million unique cDNA reads from the same blood draw for two donors, one aged 18 to 29 and one aged 80 or older. Overall study outcomes, separate from this receptor: Because profiling used bulk unsorted PBMCs, naive and antigen-experienced compartments could not be compared conclusively. Observed TCR beta diversity correlated strongly with the percentage of naive T cells measured by flow cytometry. Observed TCR beta diversity per million T cells fell roughly linearly with age, and a significant reduction was already apparent by age roughly 40. Because donor CMV infection status was unknown, age-related changes in expanded clonotypes were potentially confounded. Total diversity estimates from one million sequenced T cells were considered lower bounds and underestimates. Compared with the aged group, the long-lived group had more naive CD4+ T cells, fewer expanded clones and increased TCR diversity, a pattern suggesting age selection.

As concerns this clonotype: Its antigen remains unidentified. The record has no base qualities; no much larger clone is one base away.

The roughly 39 donors, aged about 6 to 100 years, were systemically healthy Caucasian individuals from Russia. Approximately 9.7 milliliters of peripheral blood were drawn from each donor into EDTA-treated Vacutainer tubes. Ficoll-Paque density-gradient centrifugation was used to isolate PBMCs, with at least 7 million obtained per sample. Total RNA was extracted from PBMCs with Trizol reagent, with at least 5 micrograms obtained per sample. The percentages of naive CD45RAhigh/CD27high T cells were determined by flow cytometry on a PBMC aliquot from every donor. To prepare the library, 5' RACE was applied. The instrument given in TCRdb is Illumina HiSeq 2500. A second PCR of roughly 7 to 12 cycles was run with a J-beta primer mix and a sample-barcoded 5' primer. A unique molecular identifier was introduced onto each TCR beta cDNA molecule by a template-switch 5' adaptor carrying 12 random nucleotides. Each sample yielded at least 2.5 million CDR3-containing paired-end reads. First-strand cDNA was synthesized from all RNA with the Mint cDNA synthesis kit, primed by a TRBC-specific oligonucleotide. Following uracil-DNA glycosylase treatment, all cDNA underwent a first 18-cycle PCR with the universal primers M1SS and BC2_uni_R. The paper's data handling went like this. For normalization, 1 million high-quality reads, each with a distinct molecular identifier, were randomly selected from each sample. Instead of being binned into consensus sequences, reads that shared molecular identifiers were thrown out. MiTCR, with a Q25 quality threshold and the strictest error-elimination algorithm, was used for CDR3 identification, clonotype clustering and error correction. A nonparametric unseen species model with Euler transformation was used to estimate lower-bound total TCR beta diversity. TCRdb trimmed the raw reads at Q25, called clones with MiXCR and kept productive beta chains. Each entry is one CDR3 protein sequence, shown with its most common DNA and genes. The authors' filters were not applied to this entry. Across this sample there are 600,000 to 1,000,000 distinct CDR3 sequences, with approximately 25% seen only once. The top ten clonotypes cover under 4% of the sample.

These data were also reused for a study on T cells of mothers and their children. As described in the second report: Donors were nine systemically healthy Caucasian individuals: three mothers and their six children. cDNA synthesis used all of the extracted RNA, with approximately 1.4 ug of RNA in each 15 ul reaction. In the second PCR, the M1S primer added sample barcodes and 2-4 random nucleotides. More than 8.5 million TCR beta CDR3 reads were obtained from each mother, and some 3 million reads were obtained from each child. Thymic selection shapes the output of TCR recombination in a similar way in related and unrelated pairs, and inherited differences have a minor effect. Normalized repertoire overlap was always slightly but never significantly higher in related than unrelated mother-child pairs. With a sensitivity of approximately 92 clones per million clonotypes, no persistent microchimeric T cell clones were detected. Deep NGS was used in the study to compare the TCR beta repertoires of mothers and children and to look for features that separate related mother-child pairs from unrelated individuals. On average, the children were roughly 10 +/- 4 years old, while the mothers were approximately 40 +/- 4 years old. After adapters were ligated using NEBNext reagents, the libraries underwent 100+100 nt paired-end sequencing on an Illumina HiSeq 2000. To avoid cross-contamination, the mother libraries and the child libraries were prepared a month apart and sequenced in separate runs. Each donor had between roughly 500,000 and 2,100,000 distinct TCR beta clonotypes identified. Naive TCR beta clonotypes were estimated from low-frequency clonotypes matched to each donor's FACS-determined naive share, without sorting.

The specimen was blood. This TCR was recovered from a boy aged 5-17 years in good health.

DNA sequence: TGCAGCGCAGGACACGGGACACCGGACGGGTACGAGCAGTACTTC. Translation gives CSAGHGTPDGYEQYF. The chain uses TRBV29-1 and TRBJ2-7, and possibly TRBD1, on 6 matching bases. Via the germline V gene, CDR1 is SQVTM and CDR2 ANQGSEA. Deletion took 7 bases off V and 4 bases off J, with a span of 23 bases between the germline ends. The CDR3 spans 15 residues, from the cysteine through the phenylalanine. Of the read, only the CDR3 DNA is kept; its 45 bases are in frame from base 1.